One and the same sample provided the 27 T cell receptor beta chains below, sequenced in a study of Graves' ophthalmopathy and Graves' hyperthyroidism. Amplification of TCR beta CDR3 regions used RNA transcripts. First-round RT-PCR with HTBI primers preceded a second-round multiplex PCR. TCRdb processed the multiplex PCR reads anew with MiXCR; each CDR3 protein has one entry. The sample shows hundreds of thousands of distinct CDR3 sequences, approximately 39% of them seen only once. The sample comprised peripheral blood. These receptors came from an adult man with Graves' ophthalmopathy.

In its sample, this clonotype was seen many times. The CDR3 DNA reads TGTGCCAGCAGTTTACCCGGACAGGGGAACTATGGCTACACCTTC. This translates into CASSLPGQGNYGYTF. The V and J genes are TRBV12-3 or TRBV12-4 and TRBJ1-2; 9 nucleotides match TRBD1. Trimming took 2 bases from V and 2 from J; bases not matched to a gene: 3. The CDR3 contains 15 residues.

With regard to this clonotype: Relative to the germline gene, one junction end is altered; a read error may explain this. As DNA, the CDR3 is TGTGCTAGCAGCCCCCGACAGGACTTC. Translation gives CASSPRQDF. The chain links TRBV7-7 to TRBJ2-5; a possible D gene is TRBD1 (6 bases). The CDR3 runs 9 residues. Per germline, CDR1 SSHAT and CDR2 FNYEAQ (reference sequence).

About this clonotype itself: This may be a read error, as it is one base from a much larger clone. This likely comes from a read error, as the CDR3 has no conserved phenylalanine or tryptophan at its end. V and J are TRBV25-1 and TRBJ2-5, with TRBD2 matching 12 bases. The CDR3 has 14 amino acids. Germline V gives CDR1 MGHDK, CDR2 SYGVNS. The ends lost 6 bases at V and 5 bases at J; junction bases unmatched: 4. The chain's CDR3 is CASSPSGGVETQYL. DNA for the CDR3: TGTGCCAGCAGCCCTAGCGGGGGGGTCGAGACCCAGTACCTC.

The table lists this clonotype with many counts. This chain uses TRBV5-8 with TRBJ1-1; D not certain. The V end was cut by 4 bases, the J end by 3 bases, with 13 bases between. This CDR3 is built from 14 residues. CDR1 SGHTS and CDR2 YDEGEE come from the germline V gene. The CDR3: CASSSFNRDTEAFF. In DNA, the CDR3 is TGTGCCAGCAGCAGCTTCAACCGCGACACTGAAGCTTTCTTT.

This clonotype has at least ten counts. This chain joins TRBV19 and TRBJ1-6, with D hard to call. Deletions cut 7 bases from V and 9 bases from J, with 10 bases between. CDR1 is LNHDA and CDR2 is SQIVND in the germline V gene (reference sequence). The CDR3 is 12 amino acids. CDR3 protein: CASTREGSPLHF. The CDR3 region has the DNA TGTGCCAGTACCCGAGAGGGTTCACCCCTCCACTTT.

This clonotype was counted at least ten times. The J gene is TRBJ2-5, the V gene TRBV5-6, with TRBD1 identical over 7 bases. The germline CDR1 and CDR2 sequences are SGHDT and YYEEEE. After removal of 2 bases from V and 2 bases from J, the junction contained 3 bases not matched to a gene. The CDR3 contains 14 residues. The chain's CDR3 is CASSLGTEQETQYF. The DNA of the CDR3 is TGTGCCAGCAGCTTAGGGACAGAACAAGAGACCCAGTACTTC.

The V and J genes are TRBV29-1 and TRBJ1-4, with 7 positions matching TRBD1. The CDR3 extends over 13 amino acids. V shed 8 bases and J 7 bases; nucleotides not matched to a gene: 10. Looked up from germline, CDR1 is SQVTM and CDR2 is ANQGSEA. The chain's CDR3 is CSLAVTGSEKLFF. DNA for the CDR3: TGCAGCTTGGCCGTGACAGGGAGTGAAAAACTGTTTTTT.

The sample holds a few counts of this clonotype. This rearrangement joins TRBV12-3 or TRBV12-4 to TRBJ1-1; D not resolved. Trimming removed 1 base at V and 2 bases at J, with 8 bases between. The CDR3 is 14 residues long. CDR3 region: CASSLESDNTEAFF. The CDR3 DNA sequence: TGTGCCAGCAGTTTAGAGTCCGACAACACTGAAGCTTTCTTT.

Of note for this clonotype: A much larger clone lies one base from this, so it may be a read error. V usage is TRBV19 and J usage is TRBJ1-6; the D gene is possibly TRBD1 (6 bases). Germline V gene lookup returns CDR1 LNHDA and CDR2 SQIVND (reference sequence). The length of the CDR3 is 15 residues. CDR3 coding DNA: TGTGCCTGTAGTAGACAGGACTCCTATAATTCACCCCTCCACTTT. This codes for CACSRQDSYNSPLHF. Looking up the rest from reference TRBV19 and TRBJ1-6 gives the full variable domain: DGGITQSPKYLFRKEGQNVTLSCEQNLNHDAMYWYRQDPGQGLRLIYYSQIVNDFQKGDIAEGYSVSREKKESFPLTVTSAQKNPTAFYLCACSRQDSYNSPLHFGNGTRLTVT.

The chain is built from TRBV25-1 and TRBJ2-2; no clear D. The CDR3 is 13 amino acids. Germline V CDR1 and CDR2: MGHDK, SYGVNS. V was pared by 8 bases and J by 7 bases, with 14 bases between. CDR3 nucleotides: TGTGCCAGCTGGGGTAGAGGAAACGGGGAGCTGTTTTTT. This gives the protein CASWGRGNGELFF.

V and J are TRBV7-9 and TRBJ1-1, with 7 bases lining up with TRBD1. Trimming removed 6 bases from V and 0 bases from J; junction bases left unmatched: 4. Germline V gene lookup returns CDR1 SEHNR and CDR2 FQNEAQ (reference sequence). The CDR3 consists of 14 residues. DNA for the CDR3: TGTGCCAGCAGACCAACAGGGGTGAACACTGAAGCTTTCTTT. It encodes CASRPTGVNTEAFF.

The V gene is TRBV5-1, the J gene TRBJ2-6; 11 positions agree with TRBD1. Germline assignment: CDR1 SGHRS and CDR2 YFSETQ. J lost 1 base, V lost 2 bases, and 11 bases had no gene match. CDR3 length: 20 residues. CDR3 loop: CASSFGIPGQGVSGANVLTF. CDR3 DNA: TGCGCCAGCAGCTTTGGGATTCCGGGACAGGGGGTATCTGGGGCCAACGTCCTGACTTTC.

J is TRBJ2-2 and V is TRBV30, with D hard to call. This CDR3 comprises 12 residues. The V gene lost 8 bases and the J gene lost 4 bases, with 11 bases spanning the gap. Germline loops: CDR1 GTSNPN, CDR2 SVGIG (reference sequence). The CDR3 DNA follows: TGTGCCCGGAAGGTTGGCACCGGGGAGCTGTTTTTT. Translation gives CARKVGTGELFF.

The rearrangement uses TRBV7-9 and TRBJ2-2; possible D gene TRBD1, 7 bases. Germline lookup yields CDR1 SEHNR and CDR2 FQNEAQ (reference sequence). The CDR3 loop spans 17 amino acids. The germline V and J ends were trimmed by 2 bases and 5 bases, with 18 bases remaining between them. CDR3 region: CASSLPGGGMNTGELFF. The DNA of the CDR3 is TGTGCCAGCAGCTTACCAGGGGGAGGTATGAATACCGGGGAGCTGTTTTTT.

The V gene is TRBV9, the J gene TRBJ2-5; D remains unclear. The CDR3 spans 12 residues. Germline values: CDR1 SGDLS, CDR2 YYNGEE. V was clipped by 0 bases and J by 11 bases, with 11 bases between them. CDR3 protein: CASSVEADTQYF. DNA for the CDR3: TGTGCCAGCAGCGTAGAGGCAGATACGCAGTACTTC.

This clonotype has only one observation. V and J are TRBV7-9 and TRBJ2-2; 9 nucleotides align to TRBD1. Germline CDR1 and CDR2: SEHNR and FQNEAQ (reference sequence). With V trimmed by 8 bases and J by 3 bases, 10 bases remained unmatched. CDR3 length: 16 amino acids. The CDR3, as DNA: TGTGCCAGCGTCCCCGGGACAGGGCCGTACACCGGGGAGCTGTTTTTT. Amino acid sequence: CASVPGTGPYTGELFF.

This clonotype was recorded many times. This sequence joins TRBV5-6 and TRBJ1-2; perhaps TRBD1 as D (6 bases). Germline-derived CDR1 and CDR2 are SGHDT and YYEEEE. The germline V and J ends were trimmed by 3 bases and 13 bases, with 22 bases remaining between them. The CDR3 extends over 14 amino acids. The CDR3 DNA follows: TGTGCCAGCAGCTCCCTGGACAGTGCAGCCTTTGGCACCTTC. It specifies CASSSLDSAAFGTF.

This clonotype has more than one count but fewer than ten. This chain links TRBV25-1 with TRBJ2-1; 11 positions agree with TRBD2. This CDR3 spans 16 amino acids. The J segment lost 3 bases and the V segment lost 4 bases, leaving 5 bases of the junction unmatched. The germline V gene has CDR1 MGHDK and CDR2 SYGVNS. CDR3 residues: CASSVAGTSGYNEQFF. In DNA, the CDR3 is TGTGCCAGCAGTGTGGCCGGGACTAGCGGCTACAATGAGCAGTTCTTC.

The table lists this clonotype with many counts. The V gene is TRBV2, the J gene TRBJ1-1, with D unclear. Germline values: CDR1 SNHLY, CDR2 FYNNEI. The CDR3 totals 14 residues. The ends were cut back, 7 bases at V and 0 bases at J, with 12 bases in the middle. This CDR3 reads CASTEVGLNTEAFF. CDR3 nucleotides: TGTGCCAGCACCGAGGTGGGTTTGAACACTGAAGCTTTCTTT. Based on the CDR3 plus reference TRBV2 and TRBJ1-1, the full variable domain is EPEVTQTPSHQVTQMGQEVILRCVPISNHLYFYWYRQILGQKVEFLVSFYNNEISEKSEIFDDQFSVERPDGSNFTLKIRSTKLEDSAMYFCASTEVGLNTEAFFGQGTRLTVV.

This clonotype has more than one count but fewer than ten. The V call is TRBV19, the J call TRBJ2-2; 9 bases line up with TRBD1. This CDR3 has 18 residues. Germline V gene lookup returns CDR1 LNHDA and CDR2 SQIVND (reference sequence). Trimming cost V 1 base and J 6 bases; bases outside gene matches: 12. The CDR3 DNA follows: TGTGCCAGTAGTATAGGCTTTCGGACAGGGGAAGATGCCGGGGAGCTGTTTTTT. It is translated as CASSIGFRTGEDAGELFF.

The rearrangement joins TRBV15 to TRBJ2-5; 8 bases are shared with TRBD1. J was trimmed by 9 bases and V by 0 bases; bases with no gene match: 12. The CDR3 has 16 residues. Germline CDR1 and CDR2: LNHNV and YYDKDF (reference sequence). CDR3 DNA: TGTGCCACCAGCAGAGATGACAGGGGATACCATCAGCCCCAGTACTTC. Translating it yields CATSRDDRGYHQPQYF.

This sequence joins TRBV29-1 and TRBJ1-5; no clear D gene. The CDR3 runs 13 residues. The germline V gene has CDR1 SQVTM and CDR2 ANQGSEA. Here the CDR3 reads CSVSGGGNQPQHF. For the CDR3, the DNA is TGCAGTGTCTCAGGTGGGGGCAATCAGCCCCAGCATTTT. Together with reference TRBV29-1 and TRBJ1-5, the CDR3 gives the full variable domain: SAVISQKPSRDICQRGTSLTIQCQVDSQVTMMFWYRQQPGQSLTLIATANQGSEATYESGFVIDKFPISRPNLTFSTLTVSNMSPEDSSIYLCSVSGGGNQPQHFGDGTRLSIL.

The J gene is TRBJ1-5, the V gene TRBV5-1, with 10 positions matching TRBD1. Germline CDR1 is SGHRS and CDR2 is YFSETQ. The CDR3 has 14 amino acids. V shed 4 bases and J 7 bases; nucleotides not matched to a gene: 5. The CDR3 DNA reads TGCGCCAGCAGCCGCGGGACAGGGGTACAGCCCCAGCATTTT. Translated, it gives CASSRGTGVQPQHF.

CDR3: CASSESGGSNEKLFF. The CDR3 DNA reads TGCGCCAGCAGTGAGTCGGGGGGCTCTAATGAAAAACTGTTTTTT. The J gene is TRBJ1-4, the V gene TRBV10-2, with a possible D match to TRBD1 (6 bases). V lost 0 bases and J lost 3, with 8 bases in between. The CDR3 covers 15 residues. The germline V gene has CDR1 WSHSY and CDR2 SAAADI.

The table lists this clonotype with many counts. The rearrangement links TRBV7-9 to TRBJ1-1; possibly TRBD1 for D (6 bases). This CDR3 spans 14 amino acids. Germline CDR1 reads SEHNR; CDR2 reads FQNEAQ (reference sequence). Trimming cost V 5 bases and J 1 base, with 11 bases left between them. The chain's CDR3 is CASSAGVTNTEAFF. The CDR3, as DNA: TGTGCCAGCAGCGCAGGGGTTACGAACACTGAAGCTTTCTTT. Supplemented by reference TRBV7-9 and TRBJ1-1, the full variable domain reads DTGVSQNPRHKITKRGQNVTFRCDPISEHNRLYWYRQTLGQGPEFLTYFQNEAQLEKSRLLSDRFSAERPKGSFSTLEIQRTEQGDSAMYLCASSAGVTNTEAFFGQGTRLTVV.

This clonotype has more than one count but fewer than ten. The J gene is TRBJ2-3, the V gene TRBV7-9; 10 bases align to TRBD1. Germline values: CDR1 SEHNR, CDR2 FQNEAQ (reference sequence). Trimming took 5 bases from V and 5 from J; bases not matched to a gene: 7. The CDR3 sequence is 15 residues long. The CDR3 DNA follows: TGTGCCAGCAGCCAACTGACAGGGGGCGAAGATACGCAGTATTTT. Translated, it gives CASSQLTGGEDTQYF.

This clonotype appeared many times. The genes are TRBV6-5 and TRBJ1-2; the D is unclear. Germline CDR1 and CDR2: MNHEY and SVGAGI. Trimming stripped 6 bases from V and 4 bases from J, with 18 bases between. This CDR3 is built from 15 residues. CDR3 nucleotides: TGTGCCAGCAGCCCGTATGTCGGGGATAGCTATGGCTACACCTTC. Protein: CASSPYVGDSYGYTF.